Listed below are T cell receptor beta chains from one sample, sequenced in a study of blood T cell repertoires in COVID-19. Sequenced by immunoSEQ multiplex PCR; TCRdb stores in-frame clones only, minus some. The sample holds 450,000 to 600,000 clones, 75% to 90% seen once. The specimen was PBMCs or T cells enriched from blood (not recorded which). The source is a woman under 30 who had recovered from COVID-19. Each CDR3 is given with its conserved first and last residue. A D gene is named only where the DNA matches it firmly. For some rows the clone size is stated as once, few or many, or as a class when expanded; others skip it.

j_call	v_call	d_call	clone_size	cdr3_nt	cdr3_aa
TRBJ1-4	TRBV19	TRBD1	once	TGTGCCAGTAGTTCAATCCTGGCAGGGGGAGTTGAAAAACTGTTTTTT	CASSSILAGGVEKLFF
TRBJ1-3	TRBV28	TRBD1	NA	TGTGCCAGCAGTCTACCGGGACAGATTTACTCTGGAAACACCATATATTTT	CASSLPGQIYSGNTIYF
TRBJ2-7	TRBV5-1	TRBD1	NA	TGCGCCAGCAGCGCGGGACAGGGCTACGAGCAGTACTTC	CASSAGQGYEQYF
TRBJ2-1	TRBV24-1	TRBD2	NA	TGTGCCACCAGTGACCAGGGACTAGCTAACTACAATGAGCAGTTCTTC	CATSDQGLANYNEQFF
TRBJ1-1	TRBV2	NA	NA	TGTGCCAGCAGTGAAAGCTGGTTCACTGAAGCTTTCTTT	CASSESWFTEAFF
TRBJ1-5	TRBV5-1	TRBD1	NA	TGCGCCAGCAGCCCTGGACAGGGAGGACAGCCCCAGCATTTT	CASSPGQGGQPQHF
TRBJ1-2	TRBV6-4	TRBD1	once	TGTGCCAGCGCCCCGGGACAGCTCCCCTATGGCTACACCTTC	CASAPGQLPYGYTF
TRBJ2-7	TRBV7-2	TRBD2	few	TGTGCCAGCAGATTAAGCGGGGCCTACGAGCAGTACTTC	CASRLSGAYEQYF
TRBJ2-7	TRBV4-1	NA	NA	TGCGCCAGCAGCCAGATGGGCCGTACCTACGAGCAGTACTTC	CASSQMGRTYEQYF
TRBJ1-2	TRBV29-1	NA	NA	TGCAGCGTTGAAGGGGGCGAAGACTATGGCTACACCTTC	CSVEGGEDYGYTF
TRBJ2-6	TRBV5-1	NA	few	TGCGCCAGCAGCTTGGCGACAGGTATCTCTGGGGCCAACGTCCTGACTTTC	CASSLATGISGANVLTF
TRBJ2-7	TRBV2	TRBD1	NA	TGTGCCAGCAAGGGACAGGGAATCTACGAGCAGTACTTC	CASKGQGIYEQYF
TRBJ2-2	TRBV5-1	NA	once	TGCGCCAGCAGCTCAAGCCCAAACACCGGGGAGCTGTTTTTT	CASSSSPNTGELFF
TRBJ1-1	TRBV3-1/TRBV3-2	NA	once	TGTGCCAGCAGCCCCTATGGGGCTAGCACTGAAGCTTTCTTT	CASSPYGASTEAFF
TRBJ1-2	TRBV9	TRBD1	NA	TGTGCCAGCAGCGTAGGAGGGCCCCCCGACAGGGAAAATGGCTACACCTTC	CASSVGGPPDRENGYTF
TRBJ1-4	TRBV4-1	NA	NA	TGCGCCAGCAGCCAGCCCAGGGGAAAACTGTTTTTT	CASSQPRGKLFF